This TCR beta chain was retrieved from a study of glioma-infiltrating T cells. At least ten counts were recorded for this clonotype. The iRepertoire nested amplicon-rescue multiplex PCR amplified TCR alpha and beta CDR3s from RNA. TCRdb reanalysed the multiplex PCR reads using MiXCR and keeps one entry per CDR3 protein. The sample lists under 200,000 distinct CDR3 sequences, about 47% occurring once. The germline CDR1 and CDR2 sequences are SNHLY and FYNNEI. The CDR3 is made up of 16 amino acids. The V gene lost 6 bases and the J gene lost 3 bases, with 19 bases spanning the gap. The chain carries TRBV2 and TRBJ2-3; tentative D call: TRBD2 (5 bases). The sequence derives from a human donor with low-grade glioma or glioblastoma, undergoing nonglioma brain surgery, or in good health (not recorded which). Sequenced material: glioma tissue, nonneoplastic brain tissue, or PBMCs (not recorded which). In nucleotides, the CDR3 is TGTGCCAGCAGCCCGGACGGAGTACTAGGGACAGATACGCAGTATTTT. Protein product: CASSPDGVLGTDTQYF.